A selection of T cell receptor beta chains follows, all from one sample in a study of tumor-infiltrating lymphocytes in oesophageal squamous cell carcinoma. TCRdb redid the calling of the PCR reads with MiXCR, one entry per CDR3 protein. The sample holds about 15,000 distinct CDR3 sequences, approximately 51% seen once. Sequencing used blood. The origin of the receptors is a male donor with esophageal squamous cell carcinoma. CDR3s include the opening cysteine and the closing phenylalanine or tryptophan. D genes are given only for firm matches. The size entry is marked missing in some rows and otherwise reads once, few, many or a size class.

d_gene | j_gene | v_gene | abundance | CDR3nt | CDR3aa
TRBD2 | TRBJ2-6 | TRBV6-9 | - | TGTGCCAGCAGTCCAACGGGGGGAACGGGGGCCAACGTCCTGACTTTC | CASSPTGGTGANVLTF
TRBD2 | TRBJ2-1 | TRBV7-3 | - | TGTGCCAGCAGCGCCGACCTAGCGGACCCCTACAATGAGCAGTTCTTC | CASSADLADPYNEQFF
TRBD2 | TRBJ2-1 | TRBV7-3 | - | TGTGCCAGCAGCAATAGCGGGGGGGCTACTTACAATGAGCAGTTCTTC | CASSNSGGATYNEQFF
- | TRBJ1-1 | TRBV5-2 | - | TGTGCCAGCAGCCGCGGGGGGAGCGGAGTCCAAGAGACCCAGTTCTTT | CASSRGGSGVQETQFF
TRBD1 | TRBJ2-3 | TRBV7-6 | - | TGTGCTAGCAGCTTGACAGGGGGCGACACCGGGGAGCTGTATTTT | CASSLTGGDTGELYF
TRBD2 | TRBJ2-3 | TRBV12-3/TRBV12-4 | few | TGTGCCAGCAGGGGGACTAGCGGGAGCGTCACAGATACGCAGTATTTT | CASRGTSGSVTDTQYF
- | TRBJ2-6 | TRBV7-2 | - | TGTGCCAGCAGCTTAGGGGCTCAAGGCTCTGGGGCCAACGTCCTGACTTTC | CASSLGAQGSGANVLTF
TRBD1 | TRBJ2-7 | TRBV6-6 | - | TGTGCCAGCAGTTCTCGAGGGGGCGCCTCCTACGAGCAGTACTTC | CASSSRGGASYEQYF
- | TRBJ2-1 | TRBV7-3 | few | TGTGCCAGCAGCTTCGGTGGCGGTTACAATGAGCAGTTCTTC | CASSFGGGYNEQFF
TRBD2 | TRBJ2-1 | TRBV7-6 | - | TGTGCCAGCAGGATTAGCGGGACCCTATCCTACAATGAGCAGTTCTTC | CASRISGTLSYNEQFF
TRBD2 | TRBJ2-7 | TRBV7-9 | - | TGTGCCAGCAGCTTAGCCGCGGGGGGGCAAGCCTACGAGCAGTACTTC | CASSLAAGGQAYEQYF
TRBD2 | TRBJ2-1 | TRBV11-3 | - | TGTGCCAGCAGCAGCCACGGGACTAGCGGATACAATGAGCAGTTCTTC | CASSSHGTSGYNEQFF
TRBD1 | TRBJ1-5 | TRBV5-1 | many | TGCGCCAGCAGCTTGGGACAGGGGATGAATCAGCCCCAGCATTTT | CASSLGQGMNQPQHF
TRBD1 | TRBJ2-2 | TRBV7-8 | - | TGTGCCAGCAGCCGACGGGGACAGGCGAACACCGGGGAGCTGTTTTTT | CASSRRGQANTGELFF
- | TRBJ2-2 | TRBV7-3 | - | TGTGCCAGCAGAGCCGGGACACTAACCGGGGAGCTGTTTTTT | CASRAGTLTGELFF
- | TRBJ1-6 | TRBV7-6 | - | TGTGCCAGCACCGTAGAGGGTTCACCCCTCCACTTT | CASTVEGSPLHF
- | TRBJ2-5 | TRBV11-1 | - | TGTGCCAGCAGCGCACTCAATGAGCAGTACTTC | CASSALNEQYF
- | TRBJ2-1 | TRBV18 | - | TGTGCCAGCTCACCAGACAATGAGCAGTTCTTC | CASSPDNEQFF
- | TRBJ1-4 | TRBV7-2 | - | TGTGCCAGCAGCGGCTCCGGACAGCCTAATGAAAAACTGTTTTTT | CASSGSGQPNEKLFF
- | TRBJ2-1 | TRBV27 | many | TGTGCCAGCAGTTTACCATTGGGTAAGCAGTTCTTC | CASSLPLGKQFF
TRBD1 | TRBJ1-5 | TRBV7-2 | - | TGTGCCAGCAGCTTGAATCAGGGGGACCCCCAGCATTTT | CASSLNQGDPQHF
- | TRBJ2-7 | TRBV28 | - | TGTGCCAGCGGCAAAGGTGGGATCGCCTACGAGCAGTACTTC | CASGKGGIAYEQYF
TRBD1 | TRBJ2-3 | TRBV5-5 | many | TGTGCCAGCAAGGACAGGGCGACAGATACGCAGTATTTT | CASKDRATDTQYF
- | TRBJ2-6 | TRBV28 | medium-sized | TGTGCCAGCACGTGGGATCTTTCTGGGGCCAACGTCCTGACTTTC | CASTWDLSGANVLTF
- | TRBJ2-1 | TRBV7-2 | - | TGTGCCAGCAGCTTAGGCACCAATGAGCAGTTCTTC | CASSLGTNEQFF
- | TRBJ1-2 | TRBV6-6 | - | TGTGCCAGCAGTCAAATAGATCGGGATGGCTACACCTTC | CASSQIDRDGYTF
TRBD1 | TRBJ1-5 | TRBV6-2/TRBV6-3 | - | TGTGCCAGCAGTAAGGGACAGCACCAGCCCCAGCAATTT | CASSKGQHQPQQF
- | TRBJ2-1 | TRBV7-6 | - | TGTGCCAGCAGCTTACAGAACTCTAGGGATTCACCCCTCCACTTC | CASSLQNSRDSPLHF
- | TRBJ1-1 | TRBV5-1 | many | TGCGCCAGCAGCTTAGAATCAGGCGGCTTATTGGAAGCTTTCTTT | CASSLESGGLLEAFF